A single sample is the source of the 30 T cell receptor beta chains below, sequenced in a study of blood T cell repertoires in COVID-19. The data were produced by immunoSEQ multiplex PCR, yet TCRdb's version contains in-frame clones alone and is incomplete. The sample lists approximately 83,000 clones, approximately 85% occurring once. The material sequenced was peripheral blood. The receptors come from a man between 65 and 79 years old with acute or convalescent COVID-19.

Written as DNA, the CDR3 is TGTGCCAGCAGTTTACTCGGGGCTAGCGGGAGAAATGAGCAGTTCTTC. As protein: CASSLLGASGRNEQFF. The chain combines TRBV27 with TRBJ2-1, with 10 bases matching TRBD2. CDR3 size: 16 residues. V trimming: 2 bases; J trimming: 7 bases; junction bases outside the gene matches: 8. Per germline, CDR1 MNHEY and CDR2 SMNVEV (reference sequence).

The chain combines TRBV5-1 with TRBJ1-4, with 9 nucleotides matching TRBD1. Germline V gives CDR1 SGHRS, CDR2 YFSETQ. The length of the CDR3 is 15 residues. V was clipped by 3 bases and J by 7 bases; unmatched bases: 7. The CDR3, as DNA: TGCGCCAGCAGCTCATCCGGGACAGGGATTGAAAAACTGTTTTTT. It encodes CASSSSGTGIEKLFF.

CDR3 DNA sequence: TGTGCCAGCAGTTACTCGAGAGGCAGTGTAGCCAAAAACATTCAGTACTTC. Its translation is CASSYSRGSVAKNIQYF. The rearrangement links TRBV6-2 or TRBV6-3 to TRBJ2-4; D call uncertain. Germline CDR1 and CDR2: MNHEY and SVGEGT. This CDR3 spans 17 amino acids. V lost 0 bases and J 0 bases, leaving 12 bases between the germline ends.

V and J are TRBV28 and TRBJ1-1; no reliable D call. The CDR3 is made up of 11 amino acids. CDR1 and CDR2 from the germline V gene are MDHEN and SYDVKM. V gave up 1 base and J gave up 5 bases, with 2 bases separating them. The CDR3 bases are TGTGCCAGCAGTTTATCTACTGAAGCTTTCTTT. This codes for CASSLSTEAFF.

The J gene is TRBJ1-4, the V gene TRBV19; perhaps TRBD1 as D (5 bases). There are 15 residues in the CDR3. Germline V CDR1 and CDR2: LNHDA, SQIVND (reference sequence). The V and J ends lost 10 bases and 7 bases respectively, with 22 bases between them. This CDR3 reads CATKPGGGDFEKLFF. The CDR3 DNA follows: TGTGCCACCAAACCGGGCGGAGGGGATTTTGAAAAACTGTTTTTT. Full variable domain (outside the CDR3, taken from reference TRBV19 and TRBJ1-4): DGGITQSPKYLFRKEGQNVTLSCEQNLNHDAMYWYRQDPGQGLRLIYYSQIVNDFQKGDIAEGYSVSREKKESFPLTVTSAQKNPTAFYLCATKPGGGDFEKLFFGSGTQLSVL.

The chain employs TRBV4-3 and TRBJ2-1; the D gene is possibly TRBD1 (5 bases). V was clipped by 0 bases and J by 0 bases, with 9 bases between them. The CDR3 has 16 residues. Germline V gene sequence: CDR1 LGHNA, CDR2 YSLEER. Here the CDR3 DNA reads TGCGCCAGCAGCCAAGATCACAGGAGCTCCTACAATGAGCAGTTCTTC. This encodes CASSQDHRSSYNEQFF.

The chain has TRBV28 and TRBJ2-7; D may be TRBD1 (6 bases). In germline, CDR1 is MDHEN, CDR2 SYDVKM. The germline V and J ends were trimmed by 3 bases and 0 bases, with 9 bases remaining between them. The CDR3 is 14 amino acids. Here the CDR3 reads CASSFGDTSYEQYF. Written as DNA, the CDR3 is TGTGCCAGCAGTTTCGGGGACACCTCCTACGAGCAGTACTTC.

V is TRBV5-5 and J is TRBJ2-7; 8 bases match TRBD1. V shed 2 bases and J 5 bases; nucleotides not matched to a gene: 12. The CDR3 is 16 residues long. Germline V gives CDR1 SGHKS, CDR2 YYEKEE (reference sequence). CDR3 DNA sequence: TGTGCCAGCAGCTTAATCCCAGGGGGCGTTATGGACGAGCAGTACTTC. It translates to CASSLIPGGVMDEQYF.

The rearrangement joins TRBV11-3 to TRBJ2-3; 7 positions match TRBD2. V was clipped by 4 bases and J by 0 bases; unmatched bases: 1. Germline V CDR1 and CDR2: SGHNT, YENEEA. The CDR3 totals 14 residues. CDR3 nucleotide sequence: TGTGCCAGCAGCTATAGCGGGAGCACAGATACGCAGTATTTT. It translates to CASSYSGSTDTQYF. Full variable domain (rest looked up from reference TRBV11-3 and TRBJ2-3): EAGVVQSPRYKIIEKKQPVAFWCNPISGHNTLYWYLQNLGQGPELLIRYENEEAVDDSQLPKDRFSAERLKGVDSTLKIQPAELGDSAVYLCASSYSGSTDTQYFGPGTRLTVL.

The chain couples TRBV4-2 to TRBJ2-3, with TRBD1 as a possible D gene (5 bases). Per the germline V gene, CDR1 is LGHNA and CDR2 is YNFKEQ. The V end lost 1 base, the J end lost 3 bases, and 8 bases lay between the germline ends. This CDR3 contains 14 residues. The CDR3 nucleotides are TGTGCCAGCAGCCAAGGCAGGGATACAGATACGCAGTATTTT. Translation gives CASSQGRDTDTQYF.

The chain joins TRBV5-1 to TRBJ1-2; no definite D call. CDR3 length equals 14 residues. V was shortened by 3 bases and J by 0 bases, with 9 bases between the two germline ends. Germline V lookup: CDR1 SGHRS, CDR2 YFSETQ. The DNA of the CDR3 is TGCGCCAGCAGCTCTGACGGAGCTAACTATGGCTACACCTTC. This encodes CASSSDGANYGYTF. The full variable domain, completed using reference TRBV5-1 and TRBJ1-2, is KAGVTQTPRYLIKTRGQQVTLSCSPISGHRSVSWYQQTPGQGLQFLFEYFSETQRNKGNFPGRFSGRQFSNSRSEMNVSTLELGDSALYLCASSSDGANYGYTFGSGTRLTVV.

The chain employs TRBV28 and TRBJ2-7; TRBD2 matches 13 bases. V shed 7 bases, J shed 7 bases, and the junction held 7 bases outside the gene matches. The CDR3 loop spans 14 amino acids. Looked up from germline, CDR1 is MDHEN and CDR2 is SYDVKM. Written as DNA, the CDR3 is TGTGCCAGCACGCGGACTAGCGGGAGTTGGGAGCAGTACTTC. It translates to CASTRTSGSWEQYF.

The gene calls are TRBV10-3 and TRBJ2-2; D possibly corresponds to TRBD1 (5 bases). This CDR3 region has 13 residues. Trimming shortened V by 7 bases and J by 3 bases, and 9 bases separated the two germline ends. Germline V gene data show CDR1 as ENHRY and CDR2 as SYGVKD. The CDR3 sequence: CAITQGYTGELFF. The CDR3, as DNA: TGTGCCATCACTCAGGGTTACACCGGGGAGCTGTTTTTT.

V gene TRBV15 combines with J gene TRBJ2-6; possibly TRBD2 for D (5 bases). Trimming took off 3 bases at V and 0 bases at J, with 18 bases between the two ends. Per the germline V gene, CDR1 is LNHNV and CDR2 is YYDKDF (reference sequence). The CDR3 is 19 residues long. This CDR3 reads CATSRSRDLSVSGANVLTF. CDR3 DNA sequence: TGTGCCACCAGCAGGAGCCGGGATCTAAGCGTCTCTGGGGCCAACGTCCTGACTTTC. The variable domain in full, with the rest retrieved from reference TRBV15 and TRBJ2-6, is DAMVIQNPRYQVTQFGKPVTLSCSQTLNHNVMYWYQQKSSQAPKLLFHYYDKDFNNEADTPDNFQSRRPNTSFCFLDIRSPGLGDTAMYLCATSRSRDLSVSGANVLTFGAGSRLTVL.

CDR3 sequence: CASSLVGGSYNSPLHF. DNA for the CDR3: TGTGCCAGCAGCTTAGTAGGGGGCTCCTATAATTCACCCCTCCACTTT. V gene TRBV11-2 combines with J gene TRBJ1-6; D perhaps matches TRBD1 (6 bases). Trimming removed 1 base from V and 0 bases from J, with 7 bases in between. The CDR3 spans 16 residues. Per the germline V gene, CDR1 is SGHAT and CDR2 is FQNNGV.

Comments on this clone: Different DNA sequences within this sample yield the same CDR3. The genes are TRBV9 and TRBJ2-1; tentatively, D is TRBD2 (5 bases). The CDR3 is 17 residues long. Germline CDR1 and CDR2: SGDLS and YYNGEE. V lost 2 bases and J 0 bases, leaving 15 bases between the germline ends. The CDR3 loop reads CASSVGDYRSSYNEQFF. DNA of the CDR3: TGTGCCAGCAGCGTCGGAGACTACCGCAGCTCCTACAATGAGCAGTTCTTC.

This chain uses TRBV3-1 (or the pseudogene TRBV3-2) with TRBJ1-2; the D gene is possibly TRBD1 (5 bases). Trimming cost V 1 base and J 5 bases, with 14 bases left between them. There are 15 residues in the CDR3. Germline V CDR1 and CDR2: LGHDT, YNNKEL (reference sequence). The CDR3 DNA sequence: TGTGCCAGCAGCCAAGCAACAGGCCAGCGATATGGCTACACCTTC. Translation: CASSQATGQRYGYTF.

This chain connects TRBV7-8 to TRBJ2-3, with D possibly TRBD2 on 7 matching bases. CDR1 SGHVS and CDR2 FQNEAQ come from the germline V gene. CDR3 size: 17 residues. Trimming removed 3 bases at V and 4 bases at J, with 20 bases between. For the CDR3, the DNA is TGTGCCAGCAGCTTTAGCGGCCCCGGGGGGCGGTCAGATACGCAGTATTTT. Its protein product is CASSFSGPGGRSDTQYF.

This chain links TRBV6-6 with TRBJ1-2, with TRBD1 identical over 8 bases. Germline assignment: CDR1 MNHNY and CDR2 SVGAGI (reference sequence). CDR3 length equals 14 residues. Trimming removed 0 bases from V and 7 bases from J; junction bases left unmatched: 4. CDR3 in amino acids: CASSYSTGEGGYTF. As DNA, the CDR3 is TGTGCCAGCAGTTACTCGACAGGGGAGGGTGGCTACACCTTC.

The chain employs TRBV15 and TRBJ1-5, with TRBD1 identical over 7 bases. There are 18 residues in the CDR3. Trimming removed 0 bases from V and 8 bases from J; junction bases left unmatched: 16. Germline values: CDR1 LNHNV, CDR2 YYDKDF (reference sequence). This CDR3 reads CATSRDPSGRGERKPQHF. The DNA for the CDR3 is TGTGCCACCAGCAGAGACCCCTCGGGCAGGGGGGAGAGGAAGCCCCAGCATTTT.

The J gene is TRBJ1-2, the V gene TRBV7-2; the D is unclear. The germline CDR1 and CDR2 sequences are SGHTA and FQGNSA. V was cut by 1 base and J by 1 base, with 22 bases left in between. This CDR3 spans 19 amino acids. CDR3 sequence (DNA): TGTGCCAGCAGCTTAGACCCAAGGTTTGGGGTTGCGGGTAACTATGGCTACACCTTC. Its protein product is CASSLDPRFGVAGNYGYTF.

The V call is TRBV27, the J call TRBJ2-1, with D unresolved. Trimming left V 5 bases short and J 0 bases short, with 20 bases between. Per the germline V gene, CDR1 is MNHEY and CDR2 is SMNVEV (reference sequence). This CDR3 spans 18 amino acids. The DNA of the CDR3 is TGTGCCAGCAGTCTAACCGCTACTCTAGTCAGCTCCTACAATGAGCAGTTCTTC. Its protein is CASSLTATLVSSYNEQFF.

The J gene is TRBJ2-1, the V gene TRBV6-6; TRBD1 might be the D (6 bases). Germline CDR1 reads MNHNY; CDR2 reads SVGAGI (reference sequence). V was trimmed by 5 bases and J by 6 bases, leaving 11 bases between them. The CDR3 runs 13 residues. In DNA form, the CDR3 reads TGTGCCAGCAGTCGAACAGGGATCAATGAGCAGTTCTTC. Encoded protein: CASSRTGINEQFF.

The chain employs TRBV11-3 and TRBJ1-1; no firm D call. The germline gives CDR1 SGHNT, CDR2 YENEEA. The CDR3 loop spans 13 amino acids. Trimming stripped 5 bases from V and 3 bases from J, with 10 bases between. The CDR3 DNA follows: TGTGCCAGCAGCCTTCGGAGGGACACTGAAGCTTTCTTT. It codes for CASSLRRDTEAFF.

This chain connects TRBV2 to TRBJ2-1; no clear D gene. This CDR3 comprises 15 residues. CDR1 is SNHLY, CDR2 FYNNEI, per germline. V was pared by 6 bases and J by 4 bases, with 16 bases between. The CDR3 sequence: CASSPDTNPYNEQFF. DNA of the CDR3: TGTGCCAGCAGCCCCGATACTAATCCATACAATGAGCAGTTCTTC.

The CDR3, as DNA: TGCGCCAGCAGCTTCGTCGGGCAGGGGTATGGTAATTCACCCCTCCACTTT. Its translation: CASSFVGQGYGNSPLHF. V usage is TRBV5-1 and J usage is TRBJ1-6; perhaps TRBD1 as D (6 bases). This CDR3 is built from 17 residues. Trimming shortened V by 2 bases and J by 6 bases, and 18 bases separated the two germline ends. Per germline, CDR1 SGHRS and CDR2 YFSETQ.

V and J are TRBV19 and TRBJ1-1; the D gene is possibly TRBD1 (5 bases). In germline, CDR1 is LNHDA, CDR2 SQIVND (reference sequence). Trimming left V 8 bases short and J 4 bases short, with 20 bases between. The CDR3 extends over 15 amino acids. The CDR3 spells CASETFGGGITEAFF. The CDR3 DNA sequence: TGTGCCAGTGAAACCTTTGGGGGAGGGATCACTGAAGCTTTCTTT.

The CDR3 sequence: CSVEVSGRDPYEQYF. The CDR3 DNA is TGCAGCGTTGAAGTTAGCGGGAGGGACCCCTACGAGCAGTACTTC. V is TRBV29-1 and J is TRBJ2-7; TRBD2 matches at 11 bases. This CDR3 has 15 residues. The germline V gene encodes CDR1 SQVTM and CDR2 ANQGSEA. Germline trimming cut 1 base from V and 2 bases from J; bases unmatched to any gene: 4.

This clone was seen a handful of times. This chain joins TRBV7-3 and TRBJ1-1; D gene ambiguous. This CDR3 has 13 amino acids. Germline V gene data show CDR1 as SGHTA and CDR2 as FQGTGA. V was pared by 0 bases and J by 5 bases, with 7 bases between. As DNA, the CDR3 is TGTGCCAGCAGCTTAACCAGGTTGACTGAAGCTTTCTTT. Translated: CASSLTRLTEAFF.

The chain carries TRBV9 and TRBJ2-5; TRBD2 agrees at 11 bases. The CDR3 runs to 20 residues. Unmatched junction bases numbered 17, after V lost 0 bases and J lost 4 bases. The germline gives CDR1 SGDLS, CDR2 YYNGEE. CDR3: CASSVAGGLAGGPVSETQYF. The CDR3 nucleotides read TGTGCCAGCAGCGTAGCTGGAGGGTTAGCGGGGGGGCCGGTTTCAGAGACCCAGTACTTC.